These T cell receptor beta chains were read from a single sample in a study of CD8+ T cells in alopecia areata. The protocol was immunoSEQ multiplex PCR, while the TCRdb copy is restricted to in-frame clones and leaves out a portion. Among some 88,000 clones listed, roughly 45% were seen once. Sequenced here: CD8+ T cells sorted from blood, sampled at week 24, from a patient treated with tofacitinib. The source is a human donor with alopecia areata. The CDR3 runs from the conserved cysteine through the conserved F or W. The order of the fields is V gene, clone size, J gene, CDR3 length, D gene, CDR3 DNA, CDR3 protein. A D gene is named only where the DNA matches it firmly. Size is stated for part of the rows, as once, few or many counts, or as a class when the clone is expanded.

>TRBV29-1|few|TRBJ1-2|13|.
TGCAGCGTTGGAGGGCACCCTAACTATGGCTACACCTTC
CSVGGHPNYGYTF
>TRBV13|.|TRBJ2-3|14|.
TGTGCCAGCAGCTTAAGAGGGTCGCCAGATACGCAGTATTTT
CASSLRGSPDTQYF
>TRBV27|.|TRBJ2-2|13|.
TGTGCCAGCAGTTGGAGTATCACCGGGGAGCTGTTTTTT
CASSWSITGELFF
>TRBV27|.|TRBJ2-6|14|.
TGTGCCAGCAGTTTTGGGTCTGGGGCCAACGTCCTGACTTTC
CASSFGSGANVLTF
>TRBV9|.|TRBJ2-7|14|.
TGTGCCAGCAGCGAGACTAGTGAACTTTGGGAGCAGTACTTC
CASSETSELWEQYF
>TRBV13|.|TRBJ2-7|13|.
TGTGCCAGCCCCTACGGACGCGACTACGAGCAGTACTTC
CASPYGRDYEQYF
>TRBV4-2|.|TRBJ2-7|14|TRBD2
TGTGCCAGCAGCTTAACTAGCGGAACCTACGAGCAGTACTTC
CASSLTSGTYEQYF
>TRBV27|.|TRBJ2-7|17|.
TGTGCCAGCAGTTTATTTGATACACAGGGACGGATCTACGAGCAGTACTTC
CASSLFDTQGRIYEQYF
>TRBV2|few|TRBJ2-3|15|TRBD2
TGTGCCAGCAGGGGGACTAGCGGGAGTTTCGATACGCAGTATTTT
CASRGTSGSFDTQYF
>TRBV6-5|.|TRBJ2-7|15|TRBD1
TGTGCCAGCAGGCCCGGGACAGGGGGTACCTACGAGCAGTACTTC
CASRPGTGGTYEQYF
>TRBV15|.|TRBJ2-7|17|.
TGTGCCACCAGCAGGGGGTACAGGGCAACTCCGACCTACGAGCAGTACTTC
CATSRGYRATPTYEQYF
>TRBV7-9|few|TRBJ2-5|15|.
TGTGCCAGCAGCTCGCTGGGGCAGAGCCAAGAGACCCAGTACTTC
CASSSLGQSQETQYF
>TRBV7-9|.|TRBJ2-1|14|.
TGTGCCAGCAGCCGTGACAGGATCTACAATGAGCAGTTCTTC
CASSRDRIYNEQFF
>TRBV9|many|TRBJ2-1|14|TRBD1
TGTGCCAGCTTAGGGACAGGGTTTTTCAATGAGCAGTTCTTC
CASLGTGFFNEQFF
>TRBV5-6|.|TRBJ2-2|18|TRBD2
TGTGCCAGCAGCTTGCCGGGACTAGCGGGAGCGAGCACCGGGGAGCTGTTTTTT
CASSLPGLAGASTGELFF
>TRBV4-3|once|TRBJ2-5|15|.
TGCGCCAGCAGCCAAGTCAGGGACATGCCAGAGACCCAGTACTTC
CASSQVRDMPETQYF
>TRBV15|.|TRBJ2-7|16|TRBD2
TGTGCCACCAGCACCGTTTCTAGCGGGCTCCCCTACGAGCAGTACTTC
CATSTVSSGLPYEQYF
>TRBV5-6|.|TRBJ2-5|13|.
TGTGCCAGCAGCTTGGACACCCAAGAGACCCAGTACTTC
CASSLDTQETQYF
>TRBV19|few|TRBJ2-1|15|TRBD1
TGTGCCAGTAGTATCGGTACAGGGGGCGCGAATGAGCAGTTCTTC
CASSIGTGGANEQFF
>TRBV7-2|.|TRBJ2-7|14|TRBD1
TGTGCCAGCAGCTTCGGGACAGGCTCCTACGAGCAGTACTTC
CASSFGTGSYEQYF
>TRBV27|.|TRBJ2-7|14|TRBD2
TGTGCCAGCAGTGGAGCGGGAGGAACCTACGAGCAGTACTTC
CASSGAGGTYEQYF
>TRBV9|.|TRBJ2-5|16|TRBD2
TGTGCCAGCAGCGAGTACCGGGACTACCCTCAAGAGACCCAGTACTTC
CASSEYRDYPQETQYF
>TRBV29-1|.|TRBJ2-7|13|.
TGCAGCGTTACTGACAGGAGCTCCTACGAGCAGTACTTC
CSVTDRSSYEQYF
>TRBV10-3|.|TRBJ1-1|12|.
TGTGCCAGCAGTGTACTATACCTTGAAGCTTTCTTT
CASSVLYLEAFF
>TRBV4-1|few|TRBJ2-7|14|.
TGCGCCAGCAGCCAAGACGCACGGCCCTACGAGCAGTACTTC
CASSQDARPYEQYF
>TRBV19|.|TRBJ1-5|15|.
TGTGCCAGTAGTATGGCCCAGAGTCGCAATCAGCCCCAGCATTTT
CASSMAQSRNQPQHF
>TRBV2|few|TRBJ1-1|16|.
TGTGCCAGCAGTGAAGTCGGGACAAGCATGAACACTGAAGCTTTCTTT
CASSEVGTSMNTEAFF
>TRBV29-1|.|TRBJ2-1|15|TRBD2
TGCAGCGTCGCTGTACTAGCGGGAGAGGGGGATGAGCAGTTCTTC
CSVAVLAGEGDEQFF
>TRBV6-5|.|TRBJ1-5|15|.
TGTGCCAGCAGTTACCTTGGGGGGCGCAATCAGCCCCAGCATTTT
CASSYLGGRNQPQHF
>TRBV9|few|TRBJ1-2|15|.
TGTGCCAGCAGCGTACAACAGGGTACTAACTATGGCTACACCTTC
CASSVQQGTNYGYTF
>TRBV29-1|.|TRBJ1-5|14|TRBD1
TGCAGCGTTGATGACAGGGGGATAAATCAGCCCCAGCATTTT
CSVDDRGINQPQHF
>TRBV4-1|.|TRBJ2-5|15|.
TGCGCCAGCAGCCAAGATCGGGGCGGTCAAGAGACCCAGTACTTC
CASSQDRGGQETQYF
>TRBV4-3|.|TRBJ2-1|15|TRBD2
TGCGCCAGCAGCTTTAGCGGGGGGGAAGGCAATGAGCAGTTCTTC
CASSFSGGEGNEQFF
>TRBV7-9|.|TRBJ2-7|14|TRBD2
TGTGCCAGCACCCCGGGACTAGTTCTCAACGAGCAGTACTTC
CASTPGLVLNEQYF
>TRBV27|.|TRBJ1-1|13|.
TGTGCCAGCAGGGAGACAGGGAACACTGAAGCTTTCTTT
CASRETGNTEAFF
>TRBV6-4|.|TRBJ2-5|14|TRBD1
TGTGCCAGCAGTGAGACAGGGGCCGAAGAGACCCAGTACTTC
CASSETGAEETQYF
>TRBV5-1|.|TRBJ2-2|15|.
TGCGCCAGCAGCTTGCGGCAGGGGCCCACCGGGGAGCTGTTTTTT
CASSLRQGPTGELFF
>TRBV5-1|.|TRBJ1-2|16|.
TGCGCCAGCAGCTTGGCCCTCGGGACCCGCGACTATGGCTACACCTTC
CASSLALGTRDYGYTF
>TRBV4-2|few|TRBJ2-4|19|TRBD2
TGTGCCAGCAGCCAAGATCTGCGGGAGGGCCGGGGGACCAAAAACATTCAGTACTTC
CASSQDLREGRGTKNIQYF
>TRBV27|.|TRBJ2-5|13|.
TGTGCCAGCAGCCTGGGACTCGCGAAGACCCAGTACTTC
CASSLGLAKTQYF
>TRBV6-5|few|TRBJ2-4|13|.
TGTGCCAGCGGTATTTCCTACTCTTCTATTCAGTACTTC
CASGISYSSIQYF
>TRBV11-2|.|TRBJ2-1|15|.
TGTGCCAGCAACCGACAAGGTGGGTCCTACAATGAGCAGTTCTTC
CASNRQGGSYNEQFF
>TRBV6-5|.|TRBJ1-1|13|.
TGTGCCAGCAGGGCTGGACGGAACACTGAAGCTTTCTTT
CASRAGRNTEAFF
>TRBV27|.|TRBJ2-6|18|.
TGTGCCAGCAGTCCAAGATCCTTTACGTTCTCTGGGGCCAACGTCCTGACTTTC
CASSPRSFTFSGANVLTF